This is a list of T cell receptor beta chains from one sample in a study of cytomegalovirus exposure and HLA in healthy donors. TCRdb keeps only in-frame clones here, not all; method: immunoSEQ multiplex PCR. This sample has 150,000 to 200,000 clones, with roughly four fifths found just once. Material for sequencing was PBMCs. The receptors come from a man in his late teens or twenties in good health and CMV-seronegative. The CDR3 runs from the conserved cysteine through the conserved F or W. D genes are given only for firm matches. The size entry is marked missing in some rows and otherwise reads once, few, many or a size class.

>TRBJ1-5|19|NA|TRBV21-1|few
CASSNRAGRGLRKAQPQHF
TGTGCCAGCAGCAATAGGGCAGGGAGGGGGTTAAGGAAAGCTCAGCCCCAGCATTTT
>TRBJ2-7|14|NA|TRBV19|few
CASTATGSLGEQYF
TGTGCCAGTACCGCGACAGGTTCCCTTGGCGAGCAGTACTTC
>TRBJ1-1|17|TRBD1|TRBV19|NA
CASRELQGFEGNTEAFF
TGTGCCAGTAGGGAACTACAGGGGTTTGAGGGGAACACTGAAGCTTTCTTT
>TRBJ1-4|15|NA|TRBV18|NA
CASSPNRQQNEKLFF
TGTGCCAGCTCACCCAATCGACAGCAAAATGAAAAACTGTTTTTT
>TRBJ2-7|15|NA|TRBV14|NA
CASSQEPGMGYEQYF
TGTGCCAGCAGCCAAGAACCAGGAATGGGCTACGAGCAGTACTTC
>TRBJ2-5|16|NA|TRBV5-4|once
CASSLKYRQNQETQYF
TGTGCCAGCAGCTTGAAGTATCGACAGAACCAAGAGACCCAGTACTTC
>TRBJ1-5|12|NA|TRBV7-2|few
CASSFQGQPQHF
TGTGCCAGCAGTTTCCAGGGGCAGCCCCAGCATTTT
>TRBJ1-2|13|NA|TRBV5-4|NA
CASSLATDYGYTF
TGTGCCAGCAGCTTAGCGACTGATTATGGCTACACCTTC
>TRBJ2-7|16|TRBD2|TRBV7-2|NA
CASSLAASGGAYEQYF
TGTGCCAGCAGCTTAGCTGCTAGCGGGGGGGCCTACGAGCAGTACTTC
>TRBJ2-2|14|NA|TRBV7-2|few
CASTGLPNTGELFF
TGTGCCAGCACTGGCCTCCCGAACACCGGGGAGCTGTTTTTT
>TRBJ1-5|13|NA|TRBV27|NA
CASSSQGPWAQHF
TGTGCCAGCAGTTCCCAGGGGCCCTGGGCCCAGCATTTT
>TRBJ2-7|15|TRBD1|TRBV15|NA
CATSMPQGPPYEQYF
TGTGCCACCAGCATGCCACAGGGGCCCCCTTACGAGCAGTACTTC
>TRBJ2-5|16|NA|TRBV5-1|NA
CASTLVPGLGGETQYF
TGCGCCAGCACCCTTGTTCCGGGACTGGGGGGAGAGACCCAGTACTTC
>TRBJ2-3|17|TRBD1|TRBV10-3|NA
CAISDTGTAHSTDTQYF
TGTGCCATCAGTGATACCGGGACAGCTCATAGCACAGATACGCAGTATTTT
>TRBJ1-2|15|TRBD1|TRBV7-9|once
CASSPPGQEDLGYTF
TGTGCCAGCAGCCCCCCGGGACAGGAGGATCTTGGCTACACCTTC
>TRBJ1-5|16|TRBD1|TRBV27|NA
CASTHTGTGRDQPQHF
TGTGCCAGCACCCATACTGGGACAGGTCGAGATCAGCCCCAGCATTTT
>TRBJ2-7|13|NA|TRBV7-9|NA
CASSLTGTYEQYF
TGTGCCAGCAGCCTGACTGGAACCTACGAGCAGTACTTC
>TRBJ2-3|18|NA|TRBV6-1|NA
CASSEDLWARGDTDTQYF
TGTGCCAGCAGTGAAGATCTTTGGGCTAGGGGCGACACAGATACGCAGTATTTT
>TRBJ2-5|16|TRBD2|TRBV5-1|once
CASSLSRGGARETQYF
TGCGCCAGCAGCTTGAGCCGCGGGGGGGCTCGAGAGACCCAGTACTTC
>TRBJ2-7|13|TRBD2|TRBV7-9|NA
CASSSGGSYEQYF
TGTGCCAGCAGCTCGGGGGGCTCCTACGAGCAGTACTTC
>TRBJ2-1|16|TRBD1|TRBV5-6|NA
CASSLRRGSSYNEQFF
TGTGCCAGCAGCTTGCGCAGGGGGAGCTCCTACAATGAGCAGTTCTTC
>TRBJ1-1|16|NA|TRBV4-1|NA
CASSQVLGEVDTEAFF
TGCGCCAGCAGCCAAGTCCTAGGGGAGGTTGACACTGAAGCTTTCTTT
>TRBJ2-7|15|TRBD1|TRBV27|few
CASRRTGGPNYEQYF
TGTGCCAGCAGGAGGACAGGGGGCCCAAACTACGAGCAGTACTTC
>TRBJ1-1|14|TRBD1|TRBV19|NA
CASRGDRGQTEAFF
TGTGCCAGTAGGGGAGACAGGGGGCAAACTGAAGCTTTCTTT
>TRBJ2-7|16|TRBD1|TRBV9|NA
CASSVGGTGGFYEQYF
TGTGCCAGCAGCGTAGGGGGGACAGGGGGCTTCTACGAGCAGTACTTC
>TRBJ1-2|15|NA|TRBV6-1|NA
CASSSPGEWYYGYTF
TGTGCCAGCAGTTCCCCGGGGGAATGGTACTATGGCTACACCTTC